This T cell receptor beta chain came from a study of blood T cells in healthy people across ages (dated by TCRdb to about 2015). With respect to the entire study: Template switching captured roughly one uniquely barcoded TCR beta cDNA molecule per two T cells in model experiments. To track age-related changes in TCR beta repertoire diversity, the study relied on deep sequencing normalized with unique cDNA molecular identifiers. The donors were split into four age groups: young (average 16 years), middle-aged (about 40), aged (roughly 65) and long-lived (approximately 80). The study analyzed two additional independent replicas of 1 million unique cDNA reads from the same blood draw for two donors, one aged 18 to 30 and one aged 80 or older.

V drops 6 bases and J drops 3 bases, leaving 12 bases in between. Reading from cysteine to phenylalanine, the CDR3 counts 13 amino acids. Of all the DNA, just the CDR3 is kept, 39 bases in frame from base 1. For CDR1 and CDR2, the germline V gene lists SGHTA and FQGNSA. Systemically healthy Caucasian individuals from Russia, some 36 in total and aged roughly 6 to 100 years, were included as donors. Each donor gave roughly 9 milliliters of peripheral blood, drawn into EDTA-treated Vacutainer tubes. Ficoll-Paque density-gradient centrifugation was used to isolate PBMCs, with at least 6.5 million obtained per sample. Total RNA, at least 6 micrograms per sample, was extracted from PBMCs with Trizol reagent. The percentages of naive CD45RAhigh/CD27high T cells were determined by flow cytometry on a PBMC aliquot from every donor. This clonotype was found many times. Its antigen has not been determined. The record has no base qualities; no much larger clone is one base away.

Study-wide findings and limitations: As age increased, observed TCR beta diversity per million T cells dropped in a roughly linear way, and a significant reduction was already evident by age 40. Donor CMV infection status was unknown, potentially confounding age-related changes in expanded clonotypes. The percentage of naive T cells measured by flow cytometry correlated strongly with observed TCR beta diversity. Compared with the aged group, more naive CD4+ T cells, fewer expanded clones and increased TCR diversity were shown by the long-lived group, suggesting age selection. Because profiling used bulk unsorted PBMCs, naive and antigen-experienced compartments could not be compared conclusively. Estimates of total diversity from one million sequenced T cells were regarded as lower bounds and underestimates.

Preparation of the library involved 5' RACE. The sequencing machine was an Illumina HiSeq 2500. The second PCR ran for roughly 7 to 12 cycles and used a J-beta primer mix along with a sample-barcoded 5' primer. A unique molecular identifier was introduced onto each TCR beta cDNA molecule by a template-switch 5' adaptor carrying 12 random nucleotides. At least 3 million CDR3-containing paired-end reads were obtained from each sample. The Mint cDNA synthesis kit, primed by a TRBC-specific oligonucleotide, was used to synthesize first-strand cDNA from all RNA. Following uracil-DNA glycosylase treatment, a first 18-cycle PCR with universal primers M1SS and BC2_uni_R was performed on all cDNA. Per the source publication's procedure: Normalization of each sample was performed by random selection of 1 million high-quality reads, each carrying a distinct molecular identifier. Instead of being binned into consensus sequences, reads that shared molecular identifiers were thrown out. MiTCR, set to a Q25 quality threshold and the strictest error-elimination algorithm, was used for CDR3 identification, clonotype clustering and error correction. A nonparametric unseen species model with Euler transformation was used to estimate a lower bound on total TCR beta diversity. Starting from the raw public reads, TCRdb applied fastp trimming at Q25, assembled clones with MiXCR and retained in-frame beta chains. Each CDR3 protein appears once, grouped with its most common genes and DNA. The V and J calls follow TCRdb's processing rather than the paper's. The sample has about 560,000 distinct CDR3 sequences on record, about 28% of them singletons. 3% to 4% of the sample comes from the top ten.

Separately, the same data were catalogued under a study of T cells of mothers and their children. As the second study states: Nine systemically healthy Caucasian individuals, comprising three mothers and their six children, were included as donors. cDNA synthesis consumed the entire amount of extracted RNA, loaded at about 1.5 ug RNA in each 15 ul reaction. In the second PCR, sample barcodes and 2-4 random nucleotides were introduced via the M1S primer. Over 8 million TCR beta CDR3 reads came from each mother, compared with some 3 million reads from each child. Thymic selection similarly shapes TCR recombination output in related and unrelated pairs, with minor effect from inherited differences. Normalized repertoire overlap was always found to be slightly, but never significantly, higher in related mother-child pairs than in unrelated mother-child pairs. With a sensitivity of 90 to 100 clones per million clonotypes, no persistent microchimeric T cell clones were detected. Deep NGS was used in the study to compare the TCR beta repertoires of mothers and children and to look for features that separate related mother-child pairs from unrelated individuals. On average, the children were approximately 11 +/- 4 years old, while the mothers were about 37 +/- 4 years old. Libraries were sequenced on Illumina HiSeq 2000 with 100+100 nt paired-end reads after adapter ligation with NEBNext reagents. To prevent cross-contamination, the mother and child libraries were prepared a month apart and were sequenced in separate runs. For each donor, between 500,000 and 2,000,000 distinct TCR beta clonotypes were identified. Naive TCR beta clonotypes were estimated from low-frequency clonotypes matched to each donor's FACS-determined naive share, without sorting.

The V and J segments used are TRBV7-2 and TRBJ2-7, with TRBD1 perhaps the D gene, on 5 matching bases. This sequence originates from a boy younger than 10 in good health. Sequenced material: blood. The sequence in DNA is TGTGCCAGCAGTTTGTCACAGGACTACGAGCAGTACTTC. Its translation is CASSLSQDYEQYF.